One sample yielded the 8 T cell receptor beta chains listed below, sequenced in a study of CD8+ T cells in alopecia areata. Regarding treatment: oral pan-JAK inhibitor, 5-10 mg twice daily. cDNA serving as the sequencing template came from extracted, reverse transcribed RNA. Generated by immunoSEQ multiplex PCR, the TCRdb table keeps only in-frame clones and is missing some. The sample carries about 270,000 clones, 50% to 75% recorded once. Sequences were derived from CD4+ T cells sorted from blood, sampled around week 53, from a patient treated with tofacitinib. The receptors come from a human donor with alopecia areata.

This clone has only a few counts. J is TRBJ2-2 and V is TRBV5-1, with D perhaps matching TRBD1 (5 bases). CDR1 is SGHRS, CDR2 YFSETQ, per germline. The germline V and J ends were trimmed by 6 bases and 6 bases, with 21 bases remaining between them. The CDR3 spans 16 residues. The CDR3 nucleotides read TGCGCCAGCACAAAGACAGCCCCACTACACGCCGGGGAGCTGTTTTTT. Protein sequence: CASTKTAPLHAGELFF.

Points on this clone: At one boundary the junction diverges from the germline segment, which might be a read error. The rearrangement joins TRBV7-9 to TRBJ2-1, with D perhaps matching TRBD1 or TRBD2 (5 bases each). The CDR3 has 15 residues. Germline CDR1 SEHNR, CDR2 FQNEAQ (reference sequence). Written as DNA, the CDR3 is TGTGCCAGCAGCTTACGGGGCGCCTCCCACAATGAGCAGTTCTTC. This sequence encodes CASSLRGASHNEQFF.

J is TRBJ2-7 and V is TRBV2; D unclear. V lost 4 bases to trimming and J lost 3 bases, with 7 bases between them. The CDR3 totals 12 residues. Germline V gene data show CDR1 as SNHLY and CDR2 as FYNNEI. DNA of the CDR3: TGTGCCAGCAGTGTGAACAGCTACGAGCAGTACTTC. Its protein is CASSVNSYEQYF.

This chain links TRBV25-1 with TRBJ1-1, with TRBD1 identical over 7 bases. Per the germline V gene, CDR1 is MGHDK and CDR2 is SYGVNS. The CDR3 runs to 14 residues. V lost 6 bases, J lost 3 bases, and 7 bases stayed unmatched. CDR3 DNA sequence: TGTGCCAGCAGCCAGATTGACAGGGACACTGAAGCTTTCTTT. This gives the protein CASSQIDRDTEAFF.

The chain has TRBV9 and TRBJ2-7; tentative D call: TRBD2 (6 bases). Germline values: CDR1 SGDLS, CDR2 YYNGEE. V gave up 3 bases and J gave up 2 bases, with 15 bases separating them. The CDR3 runs to 15 residues. CDR3: CASSAGAGPPYEQYF. In DNA, the CDR3 is TGTGCCAGCAGCGCGGGAGCAGGGCCCCCCTACGAGCAGTACTTC.

The chain uses TRBV6-5 and TRBJ2-7; D gene ambiguous. Trimming stripped 10 bases from V and 4 bases from J, with 8 bases between. The CDR3 sequence is 10 residues long. The germline CDR1 and CDR2 sequences are MNHEY and SVGAGI. The CDR3 reads CANQGYEQYF. CDR3 coding DNA: TGTGCCAACCAAGGATACGAGCAGTACTTC.

This clone occurred a few times. The chain links TRBV23-1 to TRBJ1-6; no reliable D call. TRBV23-1 is sorted into the ORF group, with uncertain function. The V and J ends lost 2 bases and 9 bases respectively, with 11 bases between them. This CDR3 is built from 14 residues. The CDR3 protein is CASSQDPGPSPLHF. CDR3 DNA sequence: TGCGCCAGCAGTCAAGACCCGGGCCCTTCACCCCTCCACTTT.

This chain links TRBV4-2 with TRBJ2-3; D call uncertain. The CDR3 runs 13 residues. Trimming removed 2 bases from V and 0 bases from J, with 3 bases in between. CDR1 is LGHNA, CDR2 YNFKEQ, per germline. CDR3 nucleotide sequence: TGTGCCAGCAGCCAACAAAGCACAGATACGCAGTATTTT. Protein: CASSQQSTDTQYF.